The rows below give T cell receptor beta chains drawn from one sample of a study of cytomegalovirus exposure and HLA in healthy donors. Sequencing used immunoSEQ multiplex PCR; TCRdb keeps in-frame clones, though not all of them. This sample carries some 150,000 clones, 60% to 80% of them seen once, and the ten largest clones take more than 4.5%. The sequencing sample was made of PBMCs. The receptors were gathered from a woman between 50 and 59 years old in good health and CMV-seronegative. Both conserved end residues are part of each CDR3. The D gene is left open where the match is weak. Clone sizes are given selectively: once, few, many, or a class where the clone is expanded.

D: TRBD2; J: TRBJ2-7; V: TRBV7-2; size: NA; CDR3: CASSASGGHYYEQYF; DNA: TGTGCCAGCAGCGCTAGCGGGGGGCACTATTACGAGCAGTACTTC
D: NA; J: TRBJ2-7; V: TRBV7-9; size: NA; CDR3: CASSAYRDDYYEQYF; DNA: TGTGCCAGCAGCGCTTACAGGGACGACTATTACGAGCAGTACTTC
D: NA; J: TRBJ2-1; V: TRBV2; size: NA; CDR3: CASSGEAESYNEQFF; DNA: TGTGCCAGCAGTGGAGAAGCGGAGAGCTACAATGAGCAGTTCTTC
D: NA; J: TRBJ2-1; V: TRBV4-1; size: few; CDR3: CASSQDRFWGVGPQFF; DNA: TGCGCCAGCAGCCAAGATCGGTTCTGGGGGGTAGGTCCTCAGTTCTTC
D: NA; J: TRBJ2-7; V: TRBV7-2; size: NA; CDR3: CASSLGGQIYEQYF; DNA: TGTGCCAGCAGCTTAGGGGGGCAGATCTACGAGCAGTACTTC
D: NA; J: TRBJ1-1; V: TRBV6-1; size: NA; CDR3: CASSEALGQGRQNTEAFF; DNA: TGTGCCAGCAGTGAAGCTCTAGGGCAGGGAAGACAGAACACTGAAGCTTTCTTT
D: TRBD1; J: TRBJ1-6; V: TRBV7-6; size: once; CDR3: CASSHTGGTGVPYNSPLHF; DNA: TGTGCCAGCAGCCACACCGGTGGGACAGGGGTCCCCTATAATTCACCCCTCCACTTT
D: TRBD1; J: TRBJ1-2; V: TRBV4-1; size: NA; CDR3: CASSPRGTGDGYTF; DNA: TGCGCCAGCAGCCCTAGGGGGACAGGGGACGGCTACACCTTC
D: TRBD1; J: TRBJ1-2; V: TRBV30; size: NA; CDR3: CAWSVGQGGGGYTF; DNA: TGTGCCTGGAGCGTCGGACAGGGAGGGGGAGGCTACACCTTC
D: NA; J: TRBJ2-7; V: TRBV19; size: NA; CDR3: CASSIGQGREQYF; DNA: TGTGCCAGTAGTATCGGGCAGGGTCGCGAGCAGTACTTC